The next 21 T cell receptor beta chains were all read from a single sample in a study of control samples from healthy donors and cancer patients. Produced via immunoSEQ multiplex PCR; TCRdb's table is partial and in-frame only. The sample consists of about 75,000 clones, roughly 82% of them appearing once. Material for sequencing was blood. All receptors derive from a man aged 45-65 years in good health.

V usage is TRBV7-8 and J usage is TRBJ2-7; TRBD2 aligns across 9 bases. V was pared by 5 bases and J by 0 bases, with 17 bases of the junction left unmatched. Per the germline V gene, CDR1 is SGHVS and CDR2 is FQNEAQ. The CDR3 is made up of 19 amino acids. The CDR3 DNA sequence: TGTGCCAGCAGCGAGGGACGGGTAGGACTAGCGCCAAGCTCCTACGAGCAGTACTTC. Its translation: CASSEGRVGLAPSSYEQYF.

The chain has TRBV9 and TRBJ1-2, with D uncertain. The CDR3 consists of 13 residues. The germline gives CDR1 SGDLS, CDR2 YYNGEE. V was trimmed by 0 bases and J by 2 bases, leaving 5 bases between them. Written as DNA, the CDR3 is TGTGCCAGCAGCGTAGGCGGGAACTATGGCTACACCTTC. Protein sequence: CASSVGGNYGYTF.

This clone was counted a few times. V gene TRBV3-1 (or the pseudogene TRBV3-2) combines with J gene TRBJ2-7, with TRBD2 matching 11 bases. The V gene end was trimmed by 5 bases and the J gene end by 7 bases; junction bases not matched to a gene: 7. Germline CDR1 is LGHDT and CDR2 is YNNKEL (reference sequence). There are 14 residues in the CDR3. Here the CDR3 DNA reads TGTGCCAGCAGCTCACTAGCGGGAGTGGGGGAGCAGTACTTC. Encoded protein: CASSSLAGVGEQYF.

This rearrangement joins TRBV9 to TRBJ2-7; weak D call: TRBD2 (6 bases). This CDR3 spans 14 amino acids. CDR1 and CDR2 (germline): SGDLS, YYNGEE. V was trimmed by 0 bases and J by 2 bases, leaving 9 bases between them. The CDR3 nucleotides read TGTGCCAGCAGCGTAGAAGGAGGGGCCTACGAGCAGTACTTC. It codes for CASSVEGGAYEQYF.

The gene calls are TRBV29-1 and TRBJ1-2, with D perhaps matching TRBD1 (5 bases). Germline CDR1 is SQVTM and CDR2 is ANQGSEA. The CDR3 is 12 amino acids. V lost 5 bases and J lost 6, with 13 bases in between. This CDR3 is CSVSRQRNGYTF. CDR3 nucleotide sequence: TGCAGCGTTTCGAGACAGCGAAATGGCTACACCTTC.

By share of the sample, this clone is medium-sized. This sequence joins TRBV21-1 and TRBJ2-2; the table assigns TRBD1, which was not confirmed against the DNA. TRBV21-1 is tagged as a pseudogene. CDR3 length equals 18 residues. CDR3 loop: CASSKVIGRDSNTGELFF. The CDR3 bases are TGTGCCAGCAGCAAAGTCATAGGCAGGGATTCTAACACCGGGGAGCTGTTTTTT.

The chain couples TRBV19 to TRBJ2-5; D ambiguous. The CDR3 spans 13 residues. The ends were cut back, 6 bases at V and 1 base at J, with 9 bases in the middle. Germline-derived CDR1 and CDR2 are LNHDA and SQIVND (reference sequence). CDR3 in amino acids: CASRMPGQETQYF. The CDR3 coding sequence is TGTGCCAGTAGGATGCCAGGCCAAGAGACCCAGTACTTC.

CDR3 protein: CASSNLNEQFF. The CDR3 DNA follows: TGTGCCAGCAGCAACCTCAATGAGCAGTTCTTC. The chain recombines TRBV7-9 with TRBJ2-1; D is undetermined. This CDR3 is 11 amino acids long. Germline lookup yields CDR1 SEHNR and CDR2 FQNEAQ (reference sequence). Between the trimmed V and J ends, which lost 5 bases and 6 bases, there was a span of 5 bases.

The V and J genes are TRBV30 and TRBJ2-5, with D perhaps TRBD2 (7 bases). The CDR3 runs 14 residues. V lost 5 bases and J 4 bases, leaving 17 bases between the germline ends. Germline CDR1 reads GTSNPN; CDR2 reads SVGIG (reference sequence). In DNA form, the CDR3 reads TGTGCCTGGTCCATCGGGGGGCAGTTAGAGACCCAGTACTTC. This sequence encodes CAWSIGGQLETQYF.

The rearrangement uses TRBV18 and TRBJ1-2; D may be TRBD1 (5 bases). Trimming took 9 bases from V and 7 from J, leaving 15 bases between them. The CDR3 spans 12 residues. Germline CDR1 and CDR2: KGHSH and LQKENI. In DNA form, the CDR3 reads TGTGCCAGTACTGGGGCAGGGTTTGGCTACACCTTC. Residues: CASTGAGFGYTF.

The V call is TRBV7-2, the J call TRBJ2-5; the D gene is possibly TRBD2 (6 bases). Trimming pared 5 bases from V and 4 bases from J, leaving 14 bases between. The germline gives CDR1 SGHTA, CDR2 FQGNSA. This CDR3 spans 14 amino acids. The CDR3 here is CASSLGTPSETQYF. The DNA of the CDR3 is TGTGCCAGCAGCCTTGGGACTCCTTCAGAGACCCAGTACTTC.

The chain combines TRBV5-8 with TRBJ2-7; possibly TRBD2 for D (6 bases). The CDR3 sequence is 16 residues long. V lost 1 base, J lost 6 bases, and 20 bases lay in between. CDR1 SGHTS and CDR2 YDEGEE come from the germline V gene. Written as DNA, the CDR3 is TGTGCCAGCAGCTTGTCCGGGAGACTTGTCCCCTCCGAGCAGTACTTC. This gives the protein CASSLSGRLVPSEQYF.

This clone was seen more than once but under ten times. The chain joins TRBV7-2 to TRBJ2-7, with 10 bases matching TRBD1. Looked up from germline, CDR1 is SGHTA and CDR2 is FQGNSA. With V trimmed by 5 bases and J by 3 bases, 7 bases remained unmatched. The length of the CDR3 is 15 residues. The CDR3 bases are TGTGCCAGCAGCCCCACCGGGACAGGGGACTACGAGCAGTACTTC. It yields the protein CASSPTGTGDYEQYF.

DNA of the CDR3: TGTGCCTGGAGTGATACCTATTCTGGAAACACCATATATTTT. It yields the protein CAWSDTYSGNTIYF. V and J are TRBV30 and TRBJ1-3; D is ambiguous. Trimming pared 1 base from V and 1 base from J, leaving 8 bases between. The CDR3 contains 14 residues. From germline, CDR1 is GTSNPN and CDR2 SVGIG (reference sequence).

The gene calls are TRBV30 and TRBJ1-1, with D perhaps matching TRBD1 (5 bases). CDR3 size: 12 residues. The ends were cut back, 1 base at V and 11 bases at J, with 14 bases in the middle. CDR1 is GTSNPN, CDR2 SVGIG, per germline (reference sequence). Here the CDR3 DNA reads TGTGCCTGGAGTGAGGACAAACGAAGGGCTTTCTTT. Its protein is CAWSEDKRRAFF.

The CDR3 DNA follows: TGTGCCAGCAGCCTGGACAGGGGTGGGGCCAACGTCCTGACTTTC. Encoded protein: CASSLDRGGANVLTF. The chain uses TRBV3-1 (or the pseudogene TRBV3-2) and TRBJ2-6; the match to TRBD1 covers 9 bases. Germline V lookup: CDR1 LGHDT, CDR2 YNNKEL (reference sequence). J lost 3 bases, V lost 4 bases, and 1 base had no gene match. The CDR3 runs 15 residues.

The chain uses TRBV23-1 and TRBJ2-7; TRBD1 might be the D (5 bases). TRBV23-1 is annotated as an ORF whose role is uncertain. V lost 0 bases to trimming and J lost 1 base, with 13 bases between them. The CDR3 runs 16 residues. CDR3: CASSQSEFQGSYEQYF. In DNA, the CDR3 is TGCGCCAGCAGTCAATCGGAATTCCAGGGATCCTACGAGCAGTACTTC.

The chain combines TRBV5-6 with TRBJ2-5, with D perhaps matching TRBD1 (6 bases). The CDR3 has 15 amino acids. Per germline, CDR1 SGHDT and CDR2 YYEEEE. The V end lost 4 bases, the J end lost 3 bases, and 16 bases lay between the germline ends. This CDR3 is CASSPRSAGEETQYF. As DNA, the CDR3 is TGTGCCAGCAGCCCAAGGTCGGCAGGGGAAGAGACCCAGTACTTC. Full variable domain (outside the CDR3, taken from reference TRBV5-6 and TRBJ2-5): DAGVTQSPTHLIKTRGQQVTLRCSPKSGHDTVSWYQQALGQGPQFIFQYYEEEERQRGNFPDRFSGHQFPNYSSELNVNALLLGDSALYLCASSPRSAGEETQYFGPGTRLLVL.

In this sample, this clone turned up a few times. The chain carries TRBV7-9 and TRBJ2-1, with 7 bases identical to TRBD2. Germline loops: CDR1 SEHNR, CDR2 FQNEAQ (reference sequence). The V gene end was trimmed by 0 bases and the J gene end by 5 bases; junction bases not matched to a gene: 1. There are 14 residues in the CDR3. CDR3 DNA: TGTGCCAGCAGCTTAGCGGGAGGGAACAATGAGCAGTTCTTC. It yields the protein CASSLAGGNNEQFF. The full variable domain, completed using reference TRBV7-9 and TRBJ2-1, is DTGVSQNPRHKITKRGQNVTFRCDPISEHNRLYWYRQTLGQGPEFLTYFQNEAQLEKSRLLSDRFSAERPKGSFSTLEIQRTEQGDSAMYLCASSLAGGNNEQFFGPGTRLTVL.

This clone was recorded only once. The J gene is TRBJ2-2, the V gene TRBV23-1; 9 bases are a match to TRBD1. Being an ORF, TRBV23-1 has a function that is uncertain. Unmatched junction bases numbered 6, after V lost 2 bases and J lost 5 bases. The CDR3 loop spans 16 amino acids. The CDR3 nucleotides read TGCGCCAGCAGTCAAACAGGACAGGGGTGTACCGGGGAGCTGTTTTTT. It specifies CASSQTGQGCTGELFF.

The rearrangement links TRBV11-2 to TRBJ1-4; 7 bases match TRBD1. The CDR3 has 16 amino acids. V gave up 0 bases and J gave up 4 bases; unmatched junction bases: 5. From germline, CDR1 is SGHAT and CDR2 FQNNGV. DNA for the CDR3: TGTGCCAGCAGCTTAGATCAAGGGACAGTTAATGAAAAACTGTTTTTT. The encoded protein is CASSLDQGTVNEKLFF.